The rows below give T cell receptor beta chains drawn from one sample of a study of blood T cell repertoires in COVID-19. Sequencing was performed with immunoSEQ multiplex PCR; in TCRdb, only in-frame clones are kept and a portion is missing. Among approximately 210,000 clones listed, around 78% were seen once. The sample taken for sequencing was peripheral blood. The source is a woman in her seventies with active or convalescent COVID-19. The CDR3 runs from the conserved cysteine through the conserved F or W. The D gene is left open where the match is weak. A row's size may be missing; if present it is once, few, many or a size class.

v_gene	d_gene	abundance	j_gene	CDR3nt	CDR3aa
TRBV10-3	NA	NA	TRBJ1-1	TGTGCCATCAGGACCGGGGAGGGGAGGACTGAAGCTTTCTTT	CAIRTGEGRTEAFF
TRBV3-1/TRBV3-2	NA	NA	TRBJ2-7	TGTGCCAGCAGCCAGAGTTGGGGGCTAGTACCCTACGAGCAGTACTTC	CASSQSWGLVPYEQYF
TRBV4-1	NA	NA	TRBJ1-4	TGCGCCAGCAGCCAAATAACCAGGAATGAAAAACTGTTTTTT	CASSQITRNEKLFF
TRBV7-6	NA	NA	TRBJ2-5	TGTGCCAGCAGCTGGCGGAGTCTCGAGACCCAGTACTTC	CASSWRSLETQYF
TRBV6-2/TRBV6-3	TRBD1	NA	TRBJ1-5	TGTGCCAGCAGTTACTCGGCCGGGACAGGGGGCTTTCCTAGTAATCAGCCCCAGCATTTT	CASSYSAGTGGFPSNQPQHF
TRBV4-1	TRBD1	NA	TRBJ1-1	TGCGCCAGCAGCCAAGTAAGACAGGGCCCGTTCACTGAAGCTTTCTTT	CASSQVRQGPFTEAFF
TRBV5-1	NA	few	TRBJ2-6	TGCGCCAGCATGAGCTCTGGGGCCAACGTCCTGACTTTC	CASMSSGANVLTF
TRBV9	NA	few	TRBJ1-4	TGTGCCAGCAGCCCGAGCGGCAGGGGAAGGAATGAAAAACTGTTTTTT	CASSPSGRGRNEKLFF
TRBV4-1	TRBD2	NA	TRBJ2-3	TGCGCCAGCAGCCAAGGCCCGACTAGCGGGGTTCGCACAGATACGCAGTATTTT	CASSQGPTSGVRTDTQYF
TRBV2	NA	NA	TRBJ1-5	TGTGCCAGCAGCGAGCAAACCAGCAATCAGCCCCAGCATTTT	CASSEQTSNQPQHF
TRBV5-1	TRBD1	NA	TRBJ2-1	TGCGCCAGCAGGACCGGGACAGGGAACTACAATGAGCAGTTCTTC	CASRTGTGNYNEQFF
TRBV6-5	NA	NA	TRBJ1-2	TGTGCCAGCAGGGCGCCAGGGGAGCCGAGGGGCTACACCTTC	CASRAPGEPRGYTF
TRBV24-1	TRBD1	few	TRBJ1-2	TGTGCCACCGCGAGACAGGGCTATGGCTACACCTTC	CATARQGYGYTF
TRBV5-1	TRBD1	NA	TRBJ2-3	TGCGCCAGCAGCTTGGCCGCCAGGGGGTTTAAGACAGATACGCAGTATTTT	CASSLAARGFKTDTQYF
TRBV27	NA	NA	TRBJ2-1	TGTGCCAGCACCATCCGCTGGGACTCATACAACAATGAGCAGTTCTTC	CASTIRWDSYNNEQFF